The clone carrying this T cell receptor (beta chain) appeared a few times. Its target is unknown. Every TCR beta cDNA library bore unique molecular identifiers. TCRdb re-called the PCR reads with MiXCR, one entry per CDR3 protein. The sample has fewer than 850,000 distinct CDR3 sequences, around 27% seen once. The data belong to a study of post-analysis software for immune sequencing data. Study-wide findings and caveats: Controls showed lower frequencies than patients for a few TRBV segments, and TRBV5-6, TRBV5-1 and TRBV20-1 were among these.

The CDR3 totals 15 residues. CDR1 is MNHEY and CDR2 is SVGAGI in the germline V gene. Losses at the gene ends were 2 bases for V and 8 bases for J; bases not matched to a gene: 11. V gene TRBV6-5 combines with J gene TRBJ1-2; the match to TRBD1 covers 7 bases. The sequenced sample was blood. This receptor was taken from a girl between 10 and 17 years old with multiple sclerosis. In nucleotides, the CDR3 is TGTGCCAGCAGTTACCGTAACAGGGGAATAAGCGGCTACACCTTC. It specifies CASSYRNRGISGYTF.